The rows below give T cell receptor beta chains drawn from one sample of a study of Graves' ophthalmopathy and Graves' hyperthyroidism. TCRdb independently ran MiXCR on the multiplex PCR reads; one entry per CDR3 protein. The sample has about 220,000 distinct CDR3 sequences, 20% to 25% seen once. Material for sequencing was peripheral blood. These receptors all stem from a woman between 50 and 59 years old with Graves' ophthalmopathy. CDR3s include the opening cysteine and the closing phenylalanine or tryptophan. D genes are given only for firm matches. Expanded clones get a size class; other rows say once, few or many, or leave the size out.

TRBV20-1	TRBJ1-6	many	-	TGCAGCACCGGGGCTCAGGAAAATAATTCACCCCTCCACTTT	CSTGAQENNSPLHF
TRBV19	TRBJ2-2	-	-	TGTGCCAGTAGACTAACAGTGGTGAACACCGGGGAGCTGTTTTTT	CASRLTVVNTGELFF
TRBV5-1	TRBJ1-5	many	-	TGCGCCAGCAGCTTGGACGGGGTGGGCAATCAGCCCCAGCATTTT	CASSLDGVGNQPQHF
TRBV11-2	TRBJ2-2	few	-	TGTGCCAGCACAAACCACCAAATTAGCGGGAACACCGGGGAGCTGTTTTTT	CASTNHQISGNTGELFF
TRBV11-2	TRBJ2-5	-	TRBD1	TGTGCCAGCAGCCCTGGACAGGCACGAGAGACCCAGTACTTC	CASSPGQARETQYF
TRBV7-2	TRBJ2-5	many	-	TGTGCCAGCAGCTTAGCTCCCGGGAGATGGGAGACCCAGTACTTC	CASSLAPGRWETQYF
TRBV6-1	TRBJ1-5	many	-	TGTGCCAGCAGTGAAATAGGCGGTACCAATCAGCCCCAGCATTTT	CASSEIGGTNQPQHF
TRBV29-1	TRBJ2-7	-	-	TGCAGCGTTGAGGGCTGGTCTAGGGCCTCCTACGAGCAGTACTTC	CSVEGWSRASYEQYF
TRBV19	TRBJ2-6	many	TRBD2	TGTGCCAGTACCGGGTTGGGCGGGAGAACTGGGGCCAACGTCCTGACTTTC	CASTGLGGRTGANVLTF
TRBV12-3/TRBV12-4	TRBJ2-7	many	-	TGTGCCAGCAGTGTACAGGCTTCCTACGAGCAGTACTTC	CASSVQASYEQYF
TRBV7-8	TRBJ1-5	many	TRBD1	TGTGCCAGCAGCTTAGAAGGGTTGACAGGGCGTCAGCCCCAGCATTTT	CASSLEGLTGRQPQHF
TRBV7-9	TRBJ1-1	few	-	TGTGCCAGCAGCTTAGCTTTTCAGAATGAAGCTTTCTTT	CASSLAFQNEAFF
TRBV20-1	TRBJ2-7	many	-	TGCAGTGTTTCCTCCGGGACTTCCTTATACGAGCAGTACTTC	CSVSSGTSLYEQYF
TRBV29-1	TRBJ1-2	many	-	TGCAGCGTTGAAGATCTAAGGTCGGGGAACTATGGCTACACCTTC	CSVEDLRSGNYGYTF
TRBV28	TRBJ2-7	once	-	TGTGCCAGCAGACGGACAGGAGGACTAGTTAACGAGCAGTACTTC	CASRRTGGLVNEQYF
TRBV7-2	TRBJ2-7	-	TRBD2	TGTGCCAGCAGCTTAGTCGGGAGGGCGGGTGAGCAGTCCTTC	CASSLVGRAGEQSF
TRBV7-9	TRBJ1-5	many	TRBD1	TGTGCCAGCAGCCCCACAGGGGATAAAAATCAGCCCCAGCATTTT	CASSPTGDKNQPQHF
TRBV28	TRBJ1-1	-	-	TGTGCCGGGGGCGACAGCCTGAACACTGAAGCTTTCTTT	CAGGDSLNTEAFF
TRBV15	TRBJ1-1	many	-	TGTGCCACCAGCCTCCTTACGGGACACCCGAACACTGAAGCTTTCTTT	CATSLLTGHPNTEAFF
TRBV3-1	TRBJ1-1	many	TRBD1	TGTGCCAGCAGACCTGACAGGGGGAACCCTGAAGCTTTCTTT	CASRPDRGNPEAFF
TRBV18	TRBJ1-2	-	-	TGTGCCACCTCGACGAACAGATACTATGGCTACACCTTC	CATSTNRYYGYTF
TRBV19	TRBJ1-1	-	-	TGTGCCAGTAGTAACCGGGGCGAAACTGAAGCTTTCTTT	CASSNRGETEAFF
TRBV5-1	TRBJ2-1	many	-	TGCGCCAGCAGCTTGGGTGGGAGCAGGTTTGATGAGCAGTTCTTC	CASSLGGSRFDEQFF
TRBV30	TRBJ2-2	many	-	TGTGCCTGGACCCCCGGAACCCTGGGCGGGGAGCTGTTTTTT	CAWTPGTLGGELFF
TRBV29-1	TRBJ1-1	many	TRBD1	TGCAGCGTTGAGGGACAGGAGAGAGCTGAAGCTTTCTTT	CSVEGQERAEAFF
TRBV3-1	TRBJ2-7	-	-	TGTGCCAGCAGCCAACCGGGACGGAGCTCCTACGAGCAGTACTTC	CASSQPGRSSYEQYF
TRBV6-5	TRBJ2-4	many	-	TGTGCCAGCAGCCCCGAGTGGGGTGGCTCGGCCAAAAACATTCAGTACTTC	CASSPEWGGSAKNIQYF
TRBV15	TRBJ1-6	many	-	TGTGCCATCCGGAGGGACTATAATTCACCCCTCCACTTT	CAIRRDYNSPLHF